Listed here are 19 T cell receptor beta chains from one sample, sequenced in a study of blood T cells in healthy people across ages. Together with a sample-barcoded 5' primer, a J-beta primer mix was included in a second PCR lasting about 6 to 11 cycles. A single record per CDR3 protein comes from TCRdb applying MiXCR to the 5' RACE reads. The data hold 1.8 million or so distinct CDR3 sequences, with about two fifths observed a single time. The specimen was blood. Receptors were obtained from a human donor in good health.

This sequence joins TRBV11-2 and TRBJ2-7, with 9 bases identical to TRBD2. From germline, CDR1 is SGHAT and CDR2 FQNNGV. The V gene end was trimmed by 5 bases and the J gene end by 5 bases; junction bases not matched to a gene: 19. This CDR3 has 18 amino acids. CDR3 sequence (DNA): TGTGCCAGCAGCCGAACAGCTAGCGGGGTTATCATTCTCGACGAGCAGTACTTC. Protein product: CASSRTASGVIILDEQYF. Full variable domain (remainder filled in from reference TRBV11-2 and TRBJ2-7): EAGVAQSPRYKIIEKRQSVAFWCNPISGHATLYWYQQILGQGPKLLIQFQNNGVVDDSQLPKDRFSAERLKGVDSTLKIQPAKLEDSAVYLCASSRTASGVIILDEQYFGPGTRLTVT.

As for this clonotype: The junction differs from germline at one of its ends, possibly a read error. Here the CDR3 DNA reads TGCGCCAGCAGCTCGGTAGGGGGCGCAGAGGCCAAAAACGTTCAGTACTTC. This encodes CASSSVGGAEAKNVQYF. The chain combines TRBV5-1 with TRBJ2-4; 7 positions match TRBD1. The CDR3 length is 17 residues. Germline CDR1 SGHRS, CDR2 YFSETQ.

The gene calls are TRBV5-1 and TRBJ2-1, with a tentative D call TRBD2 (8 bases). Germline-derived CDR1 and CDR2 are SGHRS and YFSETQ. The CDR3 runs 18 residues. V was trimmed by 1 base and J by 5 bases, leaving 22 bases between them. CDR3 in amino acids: CASSLTLAGGQTDNEQFF. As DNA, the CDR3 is TGCGCCAGCAGCTTGACTTTGGCGGGGGGACAGACTGACAATGAGCAGTTCTTC.

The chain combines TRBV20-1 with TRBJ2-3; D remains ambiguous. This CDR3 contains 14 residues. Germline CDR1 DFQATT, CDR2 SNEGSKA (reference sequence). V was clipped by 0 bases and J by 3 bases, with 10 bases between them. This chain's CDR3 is CSAREEVPTDTQYF. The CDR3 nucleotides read TGCAGTGCTAGAGAGGAAGTCCCGACAGATACGCAGTATTTT.

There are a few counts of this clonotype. The CDR3 region is CASTSWMSYNEQFF. CDR3 sequence (DNA): TGTGCCAGCACTTCCTGGATGTCGTACAATGAGCAGTTCTTC. The J gene is TRBJ2-1, the V gene TRBV25-1; the D is unclear. CDR1 is MGHDK, CDR2 SYGVNS, per germline. Trimming stripped 7 bases from V and 4 bases from J, with 14 bases between. The CDR3 totals 14 residues.

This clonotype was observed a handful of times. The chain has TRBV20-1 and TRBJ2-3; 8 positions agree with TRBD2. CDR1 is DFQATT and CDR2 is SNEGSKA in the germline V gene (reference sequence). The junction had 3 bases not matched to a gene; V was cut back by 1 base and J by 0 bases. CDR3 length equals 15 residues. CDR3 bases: TGCAGTGCTAGAGGAAGCGGGAGTAGCACAGATACGCAGTATTTT. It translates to CSARGSGSSTDTQYF.

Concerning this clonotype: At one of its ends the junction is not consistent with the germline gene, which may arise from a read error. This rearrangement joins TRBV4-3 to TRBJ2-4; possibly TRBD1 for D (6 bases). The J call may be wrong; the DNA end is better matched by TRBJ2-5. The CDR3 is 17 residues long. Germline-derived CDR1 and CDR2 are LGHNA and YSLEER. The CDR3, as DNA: TGCGCCAACAGCCAAGATTTGAGGGTAGTGCAGGGGAAGACCCAGTACTTC. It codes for CANSQDLRVVQGKTQYF.

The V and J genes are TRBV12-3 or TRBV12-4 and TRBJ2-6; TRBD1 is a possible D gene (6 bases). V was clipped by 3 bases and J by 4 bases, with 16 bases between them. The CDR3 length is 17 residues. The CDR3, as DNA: TGTGCCAGCAGTTTGACAGGCTCTCAGCGGGGGGCCAACGTCCTGACTTTC. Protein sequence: CASSLTGSQRGANVLTF.

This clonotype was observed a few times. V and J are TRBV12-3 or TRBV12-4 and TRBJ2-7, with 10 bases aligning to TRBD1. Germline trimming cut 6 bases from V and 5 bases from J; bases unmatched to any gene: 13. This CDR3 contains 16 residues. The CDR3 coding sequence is TGTGCCAGCAGCCCAGCCGGGACAGGGGAAGACCACGAGCAGTACTTC. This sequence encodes CASSPAGTGEDHEQYF.

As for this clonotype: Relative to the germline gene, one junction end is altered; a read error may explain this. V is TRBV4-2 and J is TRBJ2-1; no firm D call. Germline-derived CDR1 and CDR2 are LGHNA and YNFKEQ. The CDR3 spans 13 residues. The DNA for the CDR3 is TGTGCCAGCAACCAAGACACCTACAATGAGCAGTTCTTC. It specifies CASNQDTYNEQFF.

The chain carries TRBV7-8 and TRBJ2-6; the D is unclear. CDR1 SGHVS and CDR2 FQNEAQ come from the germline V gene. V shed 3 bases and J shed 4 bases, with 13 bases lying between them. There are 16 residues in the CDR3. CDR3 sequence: CASSFQPGLGANVLTF. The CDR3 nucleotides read TGTGCCAGCAGCTTTCAACCCGGGCTCGGGGCCAACGTCCTGACTTTC.

The CDR3 loop is CASSKSTGTGANVLTF. The CDR3 DNA sequence: TGCGCCAGCAGCAAGAGTACGGGGACTGGGGCCAACGTCCTGACTTTC. The rearrangement links TRBV5-1 to TRBJ2-6, with D perhaps TRBD2 (5 bases). Trimming removed 4 bases from V and 2 bases from J, with 13 bases in between. This CDR3 is 16 amino acids long. Germline-derived CDR1 and CDR2 are SGHRS and YFSETQ.

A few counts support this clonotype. The CDR3 sequence: CAISDPRRAVGNTIYF. In DNA form, the CDR3 reads TGTGCCATCAGTGATCCCCGTAGGGCTGTGGGAAACACCATATATTTT. The chain carries TRBV10-3 and TRBJ1-3; D not resolved. The ends were cut back, 3 bases at V and 4 bases at J, with 16 bases in the middle. CDR1 and CDR2 from the germline V gene are ENHRY and SYGVKD. The CDR3 spans 16 residues.

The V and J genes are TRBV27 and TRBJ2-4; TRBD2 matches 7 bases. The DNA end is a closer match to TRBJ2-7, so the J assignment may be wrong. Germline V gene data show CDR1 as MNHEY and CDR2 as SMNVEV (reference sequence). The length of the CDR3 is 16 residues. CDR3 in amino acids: CASSPSAGVRCYEQYF. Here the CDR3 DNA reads TGTGCCAGCAGCCCCTCGGCGGGAGTACGATGCTACGAGCAGTACTTC.

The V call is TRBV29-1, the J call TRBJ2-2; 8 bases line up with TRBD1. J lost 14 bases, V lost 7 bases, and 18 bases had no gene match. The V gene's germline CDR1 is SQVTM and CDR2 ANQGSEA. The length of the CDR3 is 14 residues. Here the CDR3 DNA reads TGCAGCGCGACGATGGGACAGGACTTGCATGAACTGTTTTTT. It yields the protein CSATMGQDLHELFF.

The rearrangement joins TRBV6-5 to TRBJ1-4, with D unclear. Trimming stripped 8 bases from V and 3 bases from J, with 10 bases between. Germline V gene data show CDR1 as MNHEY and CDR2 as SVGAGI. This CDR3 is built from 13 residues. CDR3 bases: TGTGCCAGCGGCCGGGCCCCTAATGAAAAACTGTTTTTT. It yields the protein CASGRAPNEKLFF.

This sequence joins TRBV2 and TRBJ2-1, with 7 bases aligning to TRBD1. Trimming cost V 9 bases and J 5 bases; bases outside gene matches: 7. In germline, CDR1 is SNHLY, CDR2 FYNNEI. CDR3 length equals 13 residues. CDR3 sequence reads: CARKRQGNNEQFF. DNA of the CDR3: TGTGCCAGGAAGAGACAGGGCAACAATGAGCAGTTCTTC.

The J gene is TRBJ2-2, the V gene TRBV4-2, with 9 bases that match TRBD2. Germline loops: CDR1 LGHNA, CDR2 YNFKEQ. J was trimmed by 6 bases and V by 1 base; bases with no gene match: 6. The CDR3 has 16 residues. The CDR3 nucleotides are TGTGCCAGCAGCCAAGCTTGGGCGGGGGGGCCCGGGGAGCTGTTTTTT. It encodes CASSQAWAGGPGELFF.

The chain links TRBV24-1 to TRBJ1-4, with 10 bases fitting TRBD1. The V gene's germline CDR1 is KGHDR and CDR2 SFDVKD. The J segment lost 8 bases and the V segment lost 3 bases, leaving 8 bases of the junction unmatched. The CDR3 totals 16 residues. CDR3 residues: CATSDTSTGGGEKLFF. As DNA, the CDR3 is TGTGCCACCAGTGATACTTCGACAGGGGGCGGAGAAAAACTGTTTTTT.